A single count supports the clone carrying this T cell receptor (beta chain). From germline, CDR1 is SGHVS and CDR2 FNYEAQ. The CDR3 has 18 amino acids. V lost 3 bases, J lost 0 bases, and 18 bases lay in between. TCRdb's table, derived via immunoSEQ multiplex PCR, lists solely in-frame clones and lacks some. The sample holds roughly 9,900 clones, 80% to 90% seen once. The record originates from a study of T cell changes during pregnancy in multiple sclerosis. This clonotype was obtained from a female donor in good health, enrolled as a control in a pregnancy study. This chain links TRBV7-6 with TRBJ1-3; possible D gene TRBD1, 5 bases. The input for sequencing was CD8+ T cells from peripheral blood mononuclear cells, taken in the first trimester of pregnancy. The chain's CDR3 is CASSFKSGTPSSGNTIYF. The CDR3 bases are TGTGCCAGCAGCTTCAAAAGTGGGACTCCCAGCTCTGGAAACACCATATATTTT.